The sequence of this TCR beta chain was determined in a study of cytomegalovirus exposure and HLA in healthy donors. Overall study results and limits: A few V segments could not be told apart, such as TRBV6-2 and TRBV6-3, and were left out. Most TCR sequences were rare, but some public TCRs occurred in many donors.

Germline V CDR1 and CDR2: MNHEY, SMNVEV (reference sequence). The CDR3 totals 17 residues. V was clipped by 4 bases and J by 4 bases; unmatched bases: 9. In regard to this clone: No antigen is known for it.

PCR primers comprised 60 Vbeta and 13 Jbeta primers. The assay was immunoSEQ multiplex PCR, and TCRdb's table has in-frame clones only and misses some. Found here are more than 100,000 clones, over 60% of them singletons; the top ten hold around 4%. Input material: PBMCs. The chain has TRBV27 and TRBJ2-1; TRBD2 matches 11 bases. This receptor was obtained from a human donor in good health. CDR3 sequence (DNA): TGTGCCAGCAGTTCCCCCCTGACTAGCGGGGCGTACAATGAGCAGTTCTTC. It specifies CASSSPLTSGAYNEQFF.